These 22 T cell receptor beta chains share one sample of origin, sequenced in a study of control samples from healthy donors and cancer patients. Profiled with immunoSEQ multiplex PCR; TCRdb holds only in-frame clones, not every one. The data show roughly 99,000 clones, about four fifths seen once. The sequencing input was blood. Receptors originate from a man aged 55-75 years in good health.

This clone was found once. Other DNA sequences in this specimen translate into the identical CDR3. V and J are TRBV19 and TRBJ2-1, with TRBD1 identical over 7 bases. V gave up 7 bases and J gave up 0 bases; unmatched junction bases: 3. The CDR3 has 14 residues. The germline CDR1 and CDR2 sequences are LNHDA and SQIVND (reference sequence). CDR3 amino acids: CASTRDSSYNEQFF. In DNA form, the CDR3 reads TGTGCCAGTACCCGGGACAGCTCCTACAATGAGCAGTTCTTC.

The chain links TRBV9 to TRBJ2-2; maybe TRBD1 (6 bases). CDR1 and CDR2 (germline): SGDLS, YYNGEE. There are 18 residues in the CDR3. V dropped 0 bases and J dropped 3 bases, with 18 bases sitting between them. DNA of the CDR3: TGTGCCAGCAGCGTAGTCGGTAGTAGCAGGGGATACACCGGGGAGCTGTTTTTT. Protein: CASSVVGSSRGYTGELFF.

The gene calls are TRBV7-2 and TRBJ1-5; D remains ambiguous. The length of the CDR3 is 14 residues. V was pared by 1 base and J by 6 bases, with 10 bases between. The germline V gene encodes CDR1 SGHTA and CDR2 FQGNSA. CDR3 nucleotides: TGTGCCAGCAGCTTAGATCCCACGCTTCAGCCCCAGCATTTT. This translates into CASSLDPTLQPQHF.

CDR3 amino acids: CASSWRRTEGYTEAFF. CDR3 sequence (DNA): TGTGCCAGCAGCTGGCGGAGGACCGAGGGTTACACTGAAGCTTTCTTT. The rearrangement uses TRBV5-8 and TRBJ1-1; D not resolved. Trimming removed 3 bases from V and 3 bases from J, with 18 bases in between. The CDR3 runs 16 residues. Germline CDR1 and CDR2: SGHTS and YDEGEE. Variable domain in full (rest from reference TRBV5-8 and TRBJ1-1): EAGVTQSPTHLIKTRGQQATLRCSPISGHTSVYWYQQALGLGLQFLLWYDEGEERNRGNFPPRFSGRQFPNYSSELNVNALELEDSALYLCASSWRRTEGYTEAFFGQGTRLTVV.

V is TRBV3-1 (or the pseudogene TRBV3-2) and J is TRBJ2-2; D remains unclear. The CDR3 loop spans 14 amino acids. V was shortened by 0 bases and J by 7 bases, with 9 bases between the two germline ends. Germline assignment: CDR1 LGHDT and CDR2 YNNKEL (reference sequence). The CDR3 nucleotides are TGTGCCAGCAGCCAAGAAGGGCCCTACGGGGAGCTGTTTTTT. Residues: CASSQEGPYGELFF.

The chain combines TRBV5-1 with TRBJ2-6; no reliable D call. There are 14 residues in the CDR3. Germline V gene data show CDR1 as SGHRS and CDR2 as YFSETQ. Trimming cost V 5 bases and J 4 bases, with 10 bases left between them. Written as DNA, the CDR3 is TGCGCCAGCAGATTCGTACCCGGGGCCAACGTCCTGACTTTC. Translated: CASRFVPGANVLTF.

The DNA of the CDR3 is TGTGCCAGCCGTCCCACAGGGACCGGGAACACTGAAGCTTTCTTT. It is translated as CASRPTGTGNTEAFF. The rearrangement uses TRBV7-9 and TRBJ1-1, with D tentatively TRBD1 (6 bases). Trimming removed 8 bases from V and 1 base from J, with 17 bases in between. In germline, CDR1 is SEHNR, CDR2 FQNEAQ (reference sequence). The CDR3 is 15 residues long.

This clone was counted only a few times. This chain joins TRBV11-3 and TRBJ2-5; D gene unclear. V lost 2 bases to trimming and J lost 2 bases, with 6 bases between them. Germline V gene lookup returns CDR1 SGHNT and CDR2 YENEEA. CDR3 size: 13 residues. CDR3 sequence (DNA): TGTGCCAGCAGCTTAAACGGTCAAGAGACCCAGTACTTC. Its protein product is CASSLNGQETQYF. The full variable domain, with the rest looked up from reference TRBV11-3 and TRBJ2-5, is EAGVVQSPRYKIIEKKQPVAFWCNPISGHNTLYWYLQNLGQGPELLIRYENEEAVDDSQLPKDRFSAERLKGVDSTLKIQPAELGDSAVYLCASSLNGQETQYFGPGTRLLVL.

The count of this clone is one. This rearrangement joins TRBV5-1 to TRBJ2-7; TRBD2 aligns across 10 bases. Per the germline V gene, CDR1 is SGHRS and CDR2 is YFSETQ. V gave up 4 bases and J gave up 2 bases; unmatched junction bases: 9. The CDR3 length is 16 residues. CDR3 loop: CASSPSISGGAYEQYF. DNA of the CDR3: TGCGCCAGCAGCCCGAGTATCAGCGGGGGGGCCTACGAGCAGTACTTC.

This clone showed up just a few times. The genes are TRBV27 and TRBJ1-2; D gene ambiguous. V was shortened by 3 bases and J by 6 bases, with 14 bases between the two germline ends. The CDR3 has 14 residues. CDR1 is MNHEY and CDR2 is SMNVEV in the germline V gene (reference sequence). The chain's CDR3 is CASSFVRVVDGYTF. The CDR3 DNA follows: TGTGCCAGCAGTTTTGTAAGGGTAGTAGATGGCTACACCTTC.

V is TRBV5-1 and J is TRBJ1-1; D possibly corresponds to TRBD1 (6 bases). Trimming took off 1 base at V and 1 base at J, with 8 bases between the two ends. This CDR3 is 14 amino acids long. Germline loops: CDR1 SGHRS, CDR2 YFSETQ. The CDR3 bases are TGCGCCAGCAGCTTGACAGGGACGAACACTGAAGCTTTCTTT. Translated, it gives CASSLTGTNTEAFF.

This clone was recorded once. The V and J genes are TRBV4-2 and TRBJ1-5; perhaps TRBD1 as D (5 bases). There are 14 residues in the CDR3. The V gene's germline CDR1 is LGHNA and CDR2 YNFKEQ. Trimming took 4 bases from V and 6 from J, leaving 13 bases between them. CDR3 residues: CASSPGQTGQPQHF. CDR3 DNA sequence: TGTGCCAGCAGCCCGGGGCAGACCGGTCAGCCCCAGCATTTT.

The table lists this clone with a count of one. J is TRBJ2-1 and V is TRBV30; D unresolved. CDR3 length: 11 residues. V lost 5 bases, J lost 4 bases, and 6 bases lay in between. The germline CDR1 and CDR2 sequences are GTSNPN and SVGIG (reference sequence). In DNA form, the CDR3 reads TGTGCCTGGCGGTCATACAATGAGCAGTTCTTC. Translated: CAWRSYNEQFF.

The gene calls are TRBV27 and TRBJ1-4; the D is unclear. The germline gives CDR1 MNHEY, CDR2 SMNVEV (reference sequence). Trimming cost V 8 bases and J 4 bases, with 17 bases left between them. This CDR3 has 15 residues. CDR3 loop: CASSHLREINEKLFF. The CDR3 DNA reads as TGTGCCAGCTCCCATTTGAGAGAGATTAATGAAAAACTGTTTTTT.

This clone was counted once. V usage is TRBV27 and J usage is TRBJ1-2, with D maybe TRBD1 (5 bases). Trimming shortened V by 8 bases and J by 0 bases, and 22 bases separated the two germline ends. Germline values: CDR1 MNHEY, CDR2 SMNVEV (reference sequence). This CDR3 is built from 17 residues. CDR3: CASSSMGVQDANYGYTF. In DNA form, the CDR3 reads TGTGCCAGCTCCAGTATGGGCGTACAGGATGCTAACTATGGCTACACCTTC.

This clone has only a few counts. This chain uses TRBV7-2 with TRBJ2-1, with 10 bases fitting TRBD2. This CDR3 contains 16 residues. Looked up from germline, CDR1 is SGHTA and CDR2 is FQGNSA. Trimming cost V 1 base and J 7 bases; bases outside gene matches: 7. The CDR3: CASSLVLAGDRNEQFF. CDR3 bases: TGTGCCAGCAGCTTAGTCCTAGCGGGAGACCGAAATGAGCAGTTCTTC.

The chain uses TRBV6-5 and TRBJ1-1; the D gene is possibly TRBD1 (5 bases). Between the trimmed V and J ends, which lost 1 base and 1 base, there was a span of 10 bases. This CDR3 is built from 15 residues. The V gene's germline CDR1 is MNHEY and CDR2 SVGAGI. The CDR3 is CASSYLGRANTEAFF. The CDR3 DNA is TGTGCCAGCAGTTACTTGGGACGGGCGAACACTGAAGCTTTCTTT.

The V and J genes are TRBV2 and TRBJ1-3, with D unresolved. With 3 bases removed from V and 0 bases from J, the gap between germline ends came to 3 bases. The germline gives CDR1 SNHLY, CDR2 FYNNEI. The CDR3 is 13 residues long. CDR3 DNA sequence: TGTGCCAGCAGTGATGGCTCTGGAAACACCATATATTTT. Protein: CASSDGSGNTIYF.

This rearrangement joins TRBV2 to TRBJ2-7; D not certain. The CDR3 is made up of 12 amino acids. Trimming cost V 3 bases and J 2 bases, with 5 bases left between them. Germline V gene data show CDR1 as SNHLY and CDR2 as FYNNEI. The DNA of the CDR3 is TGTGCCAGCAGTGATTTCACCTACGAGCAGTACTTC. This encodes CASSDFTYEQYF. Combining the CDR3 with reference TRBV2 and TRBJ2-7 gives the whole variable domain EPEVTQTPSHQVTQMGQEVILRCVPISNHLYFYWYRQILGQKVEFLVSFYNNEISEKSEIFDDQFSVERPDGSNFTLKIRSTKLEDSAMYFCASSDFTYEQYFGPGTRLTVT.

The chain employs TRBV2 and TRBJ1-4, with TRBD1 as a possible D gene (6 bases). The V gene lost 9 bases and the J gene lost 4 bases, with 24 bases spanning the gap. Germline V CDR1 and CDR2: SNHLY, FYNNEI. The CDR3 sequence is 17 residues long. In DNA, the CDR3 is TGTGCCAGTCTGACCGGCGGGGGCCGGTTGGGTAATGAAAAACTGTTTTTT. Its protein product is CASLTGGGRLGNEKLFF. Drawing the rest from reference TRBV2 and TRBJ1-4, the complete variable domain is EPEVTQTPSHQVTQMGQEVILRCVPISNHLYFYWYRQILGQKVEFLVSFYNNEISEKSEIFDDQFSVERPDGSNFTLKIRSTKLEDSAMYFCASLTGGGRLGNEKLFFGSGTQLSVL.

The chain has TRBV19 and TRBJ1-5; D call uncertain. CDR1 is LNHDA and CDR2 is SQIVND in the germline V gene (reference sequence). V dropped 3 bases and J dropped 1 base, with 16 bases sitting between them. CDR3 size: 17 residues. In DNA, the CDR3 is TGTGCCAGTAGTATTTTGACACGTAAGCCGAGCAATCAGCCCCAGCATTTT. Protein product: CASSILTRKPSNQPQHF.

The chain uses TRBV7-9 and TRBJ1-5, with 9 nucleotides matching TRBD1. Trimming removed 5 bases from V and 7 bases from J; junction bases left unmatched: 9. The CDR3 sequence is 15 residues long. Germline V gene sequence: CDR1 SEHNR, CDR2 FQNEAQ (reference sequence). This chain's CDR3 is CASSRTGAGRQPQHF. CDR3 DNA sequence: TGTGCCAGCAGCCGGACAGGGGCAGGGAGGCAGCCCCAGCATTTT. The variable domain in full, completed from reference TRBV7-9 and TRBJ1-5, reads DTGVSQNPRHKITKRGQNVTFRCDPISEHNRLYWYRQTLGQGPEFLTYFQNEAQLEKSRLLSDRFSAERPKGSFSTLEIQRTEQGDSAMYLCASSRTGAGRQPQHFGDGTRLSIL.